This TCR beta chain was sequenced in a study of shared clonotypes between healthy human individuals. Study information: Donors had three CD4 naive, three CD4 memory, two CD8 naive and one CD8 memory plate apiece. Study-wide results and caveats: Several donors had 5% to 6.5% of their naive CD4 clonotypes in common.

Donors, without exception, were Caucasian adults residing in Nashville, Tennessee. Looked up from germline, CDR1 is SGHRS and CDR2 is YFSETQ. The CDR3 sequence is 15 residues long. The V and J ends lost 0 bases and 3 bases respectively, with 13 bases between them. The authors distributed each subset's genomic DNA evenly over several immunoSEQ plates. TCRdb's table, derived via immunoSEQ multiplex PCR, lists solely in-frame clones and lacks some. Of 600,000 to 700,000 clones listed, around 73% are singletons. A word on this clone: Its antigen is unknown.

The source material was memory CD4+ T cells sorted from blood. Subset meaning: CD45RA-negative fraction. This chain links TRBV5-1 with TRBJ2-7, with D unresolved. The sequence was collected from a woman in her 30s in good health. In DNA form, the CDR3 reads TGCGCCAGCAGCTTGGCTCCAGTGGACCGCTACGAGCAGTACTTC. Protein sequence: CASSLAPVDRYEQYF. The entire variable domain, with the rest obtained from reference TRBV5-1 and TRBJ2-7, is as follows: KAGVTQTPRYLIKTRGQQVTLSCSPISGHRSVSWYQQTPGQGLQFLFEYFSETQRNKGNFPGRFSGRQFSNSRSEMNVSTLELGDSALYLCASSLAPVDRYEQYFGPGTRLTVT.